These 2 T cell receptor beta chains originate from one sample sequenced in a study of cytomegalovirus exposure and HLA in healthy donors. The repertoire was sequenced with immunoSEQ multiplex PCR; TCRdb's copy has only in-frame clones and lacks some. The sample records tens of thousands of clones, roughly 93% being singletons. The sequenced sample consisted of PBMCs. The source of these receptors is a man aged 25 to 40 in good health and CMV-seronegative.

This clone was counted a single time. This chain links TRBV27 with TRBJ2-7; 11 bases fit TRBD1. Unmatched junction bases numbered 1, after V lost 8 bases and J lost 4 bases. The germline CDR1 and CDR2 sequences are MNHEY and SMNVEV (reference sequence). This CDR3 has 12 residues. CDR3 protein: CASGTGGYEQYF. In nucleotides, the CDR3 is TGTGCCAGCGGGACAGGGGGTTACGAGCAGTACTTC.

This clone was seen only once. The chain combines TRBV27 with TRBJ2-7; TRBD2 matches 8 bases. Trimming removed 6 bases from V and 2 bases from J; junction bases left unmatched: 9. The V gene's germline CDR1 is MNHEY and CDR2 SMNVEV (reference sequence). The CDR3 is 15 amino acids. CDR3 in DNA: TGTGCCAGCAGCCCAGTAGCCGGGGGGGCCTACGAGCAGTACTTC. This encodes CASSPVAGGAYEQYF.